Listed below are T cell receptor beta chains from one sample, sequenced in a study of control samples from healthy donors and cancer patients. The protocol was immunoSEQ multiplex PCR, while the TCRdb copy is restricted to in-frame clones and leaves out a portion. Among 160,000 or so clones, 90% to 95% were seen once, and the ten largest hold about 0.73%. Sequences were obtained from blood. These receptors came from a woman under 40 in good health. CDR3s include the opening cysteine and the closing phenylalanine or tryptophan. D genes are given only for firm matches. Size tells how often a clone was seen (once, few, many) or the class of an expanded clone, and some rows leave it out.

j_call | cdr3_length | clone_size | d_call | v_call | cdr3_nt | cdr3_aa
TRBJ2-6 | 16 | - | - | TRBV19 | TGTGCCAGTAATACTGCAGGGAGCTCTGGGGCCAACGTCCTGACTTTC | CASNTAGSSGANVLTF
TRBJ1-5 | 14 | few | - | TRBV10-2 | TGCGCCAGCAGTGTGACCCCAGCTAATCAGCCCCAGCATTTT | CASSVTPANQPQHF
TRBJ2-2 | 15 | - | - | TRBV27 | TGTGCCAGCAGAAACTGGGAACAGGACACCGGGGAGCTGTTTTTT | CASRNWEQDTGELFF
TRBJ2-5 | 16 | - | TRBD2 | TRBV4-2 | TGTGCCAGCAGCCAAGACCGCGGGAGGGGTGCGGAGACCCAGTACTTC | CASSQDRGRGAETQYF
TRBJ1-1 | 13 | - | - | TRBV10-1 | TGCGCCAGCAGTGAGTCCAGTCCCACTGAAGCTTTCTTT | CASSESSPTEAFF
TRBJ2-3 | 14 | - | - | TRBV6-1 | TGTGCCAGCAGTGAGACATATAGCACAGATACGCAGTATTTT | CASSETYSTDTQYF
TRBJ2-7 | 15 | - | TRBD1 | TRBV14 | TGTGCCAGCAGCCGCCAGGACAGGGGTCCCTACGAGCAGTACTTC | CASSRQDRGPYEQYF
TRBJ2-2 | 18 | once | - | TRBV7-3 | TGTGCCAGCAGCTTAACGTGGTATTCGGGAGAGAACACCGGGGAGCTGTTTTTT | CASSLTWYSGENTGELFF
TRBJ2-3 | 15 | - | TRBD2 | TRBV24-1 | TGTGCCACCAGTGATTTGCGCGGGGGGGGAGATACGCAGTATTTT | CATSDLRGGGDTQYF
TRBJ1-1 | 14 | - | - | TRBV6-1 | TGTGCCAGCAGTTTACGCAGGGTGAACACTGAAGCTTTCTTT | CASSLRRVNTEAFF
TRBJ2-7 | 14 | - | - | TRBV6-5 | TGTGCCAGCAGTTTACCGGGAGTCCCCCACGAGCAGTACTTC | CASSLPGVPHEQYF
TRBJ2-1 | 16 | - | - | TRBV10-2 | TGCGCCAGCAGTGAGTCGACCGACTTAATCTACAATGAGCAGTTCTTC | CASSESTDLIYNEQFF
TRBJ2-7 | 15 | - | - | TRBV30 | TGTGCCTGGAGTGTAGAGGGGGGAGTAGGAAACGAGCAGTACTTC | CAWSVEGGVGNEQYF
TRBJ2-1 | 13 | - | - | TRBV4-3 | TGCGCCAGCAGCCAAGATGGGGACAATGAGCAGTTCTTC | CASSQDGDNEQFF
TRBJ2-7 | 20 | - | - | TRBV4-3 | TGCGCCAGCAGCCAAGATTTCGGCAGGGGTTGGGCGGGACGCTCCTACGAGCAGTACTTC | CASSQDFGRGWAGRSYEQYF
TRBJ1-2 | 14 | - | TRBD1 | TRBV5-4 | TGTGCCAGCAGCACGGCCCAGGGGGGCTATGGCTACACCTTC | CASSTAQGGYGYTF
TRBJ2-7 | 15 | - | - | TRBV24-1 | TGTGCCACCTCGTTAGTAGACTACACCCTCTACGAGCAGTACTTC | CATSLVDYTLYEQYF
TRBJ2-1 | 14 | - | TRBD1 | TRBV6-4 | TGTGCCAGCAGTGACTCGGAAGGGGGCAGTGAGCAGTTCTTC | CASSDSEGGSEQFF
TRBJ2-1 | 15 | - | - | TRBV7-8 | TGTGCCAGCAGCTTAGGGAGGCTATCCTACAATGAGCAGTTCTTC | CASSLGRLSYNEQFF
TRBJ1-5 | 15 | once | - | TRBV6-2/TRBV6-3 | TGTGCCAGCAGTCCGTGGCGGGATAGCAATCAGCCCCAGCATTTT | CASSPWRDSNQPQHF
TRBJ1-5 | 16 | - | - | TRBV5-3 | TGTGCCAGAAGCTTGGGGGGATCGTGGGCCAATCAGCCCCAGCATTTT | CARSLGGSWANQPQHF
TRBJ2-3 | 15 | - | TRBD2 | TRBV11-1 | TGTGCCAGCAGATGGGGACTAGCGGACACAGATACGCAGTATTTT | CASRWGLADTDTQYF